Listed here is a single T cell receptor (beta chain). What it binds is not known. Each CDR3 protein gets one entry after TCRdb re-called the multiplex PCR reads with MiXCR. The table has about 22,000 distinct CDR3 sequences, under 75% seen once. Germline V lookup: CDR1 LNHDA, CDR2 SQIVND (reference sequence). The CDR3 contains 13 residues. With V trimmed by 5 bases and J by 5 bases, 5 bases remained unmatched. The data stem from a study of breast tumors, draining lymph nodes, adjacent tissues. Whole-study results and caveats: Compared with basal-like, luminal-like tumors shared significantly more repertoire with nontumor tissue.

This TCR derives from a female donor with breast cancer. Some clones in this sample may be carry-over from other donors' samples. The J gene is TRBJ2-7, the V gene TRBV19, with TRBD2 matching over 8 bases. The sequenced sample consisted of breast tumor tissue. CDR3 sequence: CASSAGGNHEQYF. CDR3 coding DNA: TGTGCCAGTAGTGCGGGGGGAAACCACGAGCAGTACTTC.